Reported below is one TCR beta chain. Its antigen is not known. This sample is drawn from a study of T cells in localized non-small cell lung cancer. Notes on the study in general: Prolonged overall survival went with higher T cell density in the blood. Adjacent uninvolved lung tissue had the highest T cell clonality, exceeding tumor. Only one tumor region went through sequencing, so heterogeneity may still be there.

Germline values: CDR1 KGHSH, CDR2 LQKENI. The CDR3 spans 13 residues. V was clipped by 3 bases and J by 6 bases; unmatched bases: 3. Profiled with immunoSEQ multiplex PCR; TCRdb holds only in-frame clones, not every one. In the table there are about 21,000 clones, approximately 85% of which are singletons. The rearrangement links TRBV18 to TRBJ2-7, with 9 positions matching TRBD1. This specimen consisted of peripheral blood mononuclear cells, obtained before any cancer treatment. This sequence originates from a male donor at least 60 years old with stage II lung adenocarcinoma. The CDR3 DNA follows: TGTGCCAGCTCACCCGGACAGGGGCGCGAGCAGTACTTC. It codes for CASSPGQGREQYF.